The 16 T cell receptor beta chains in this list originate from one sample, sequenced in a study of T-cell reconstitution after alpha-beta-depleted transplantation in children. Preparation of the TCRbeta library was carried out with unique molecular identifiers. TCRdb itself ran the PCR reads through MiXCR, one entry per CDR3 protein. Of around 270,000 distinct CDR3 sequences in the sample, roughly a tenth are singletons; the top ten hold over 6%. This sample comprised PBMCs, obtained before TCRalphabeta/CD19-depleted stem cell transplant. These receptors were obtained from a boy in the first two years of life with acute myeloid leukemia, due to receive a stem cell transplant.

CDR3 residues: CSATKLEVGYRGTDTQYF. CDR3 nucleotide sequence: TGCAGTGCTACCAAGCTAGAGGTTGGCTACAGGGGCACAGATACGCAGTATTTT. The chain is built from TRBV20-1 and TRBJ2-3, with D perhaps TRBD1 (6 bases). Trimming took 4 bases from V and 1 from J, leaving 24 bases between them. Germline values: CDR1 DFQATT, CDR2 SNEGSKA (reference sequence). This CDR3 is 18 amino acids long.

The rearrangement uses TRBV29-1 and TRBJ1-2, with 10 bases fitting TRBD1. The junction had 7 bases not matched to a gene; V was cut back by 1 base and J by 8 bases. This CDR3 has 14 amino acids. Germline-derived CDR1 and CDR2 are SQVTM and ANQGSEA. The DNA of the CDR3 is TGCAGCGTTGAAGTTGGACAGGGGGGGAAGGGCTACACCTTC. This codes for CSVEVGQGGKGYTF.

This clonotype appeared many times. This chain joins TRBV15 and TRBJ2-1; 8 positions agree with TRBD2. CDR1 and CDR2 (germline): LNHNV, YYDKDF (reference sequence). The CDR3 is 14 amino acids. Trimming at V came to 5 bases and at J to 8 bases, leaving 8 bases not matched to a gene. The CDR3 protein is CATSSRTSLDEQFF. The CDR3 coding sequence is TGTGCCACCAGCTCCCGGACTAGCTTGGATGAGCAGTTCTTC.

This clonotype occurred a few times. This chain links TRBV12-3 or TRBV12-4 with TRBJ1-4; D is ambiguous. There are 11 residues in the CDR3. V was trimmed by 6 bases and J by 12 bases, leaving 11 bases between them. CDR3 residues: CASSDRQELFF. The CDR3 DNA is TGTGCCAGCAGCGATAGACAAGAACTGTTTTTT.

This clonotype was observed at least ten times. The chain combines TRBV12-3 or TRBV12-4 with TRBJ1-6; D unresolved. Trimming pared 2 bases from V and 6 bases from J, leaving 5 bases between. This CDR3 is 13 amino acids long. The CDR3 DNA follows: TGTGCCAGCAGTTTATATCCTAATTCACCCCTCCACTTT. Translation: CASSLYPNSPLHF.

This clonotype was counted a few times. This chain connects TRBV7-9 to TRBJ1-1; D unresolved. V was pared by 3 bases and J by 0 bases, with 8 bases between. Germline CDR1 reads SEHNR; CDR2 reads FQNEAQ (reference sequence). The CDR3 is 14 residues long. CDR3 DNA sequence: TGTGCCAGCAGCTTCACAGCCTTGAACACTGAAGCTTTCTTT. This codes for CASSFTALNTEAFF.

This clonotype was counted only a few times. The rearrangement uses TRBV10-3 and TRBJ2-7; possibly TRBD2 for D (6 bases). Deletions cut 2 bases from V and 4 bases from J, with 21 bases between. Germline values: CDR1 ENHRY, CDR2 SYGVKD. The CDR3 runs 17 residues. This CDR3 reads CAISEAVGLAMDYEQYF. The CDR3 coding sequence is TGTGCCATCAGTGAGGCGGTGGGGCTAGCGATGGATTACGAGCAGTACTTC.

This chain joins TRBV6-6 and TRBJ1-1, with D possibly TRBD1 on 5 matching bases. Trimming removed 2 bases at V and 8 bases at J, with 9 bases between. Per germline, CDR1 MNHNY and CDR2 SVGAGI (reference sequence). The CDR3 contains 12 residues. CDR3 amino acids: CASSYRGVEAFF. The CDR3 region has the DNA TGTGCCAGCAGTTACAGAGGGGTCGAAGCTTTCTTT.

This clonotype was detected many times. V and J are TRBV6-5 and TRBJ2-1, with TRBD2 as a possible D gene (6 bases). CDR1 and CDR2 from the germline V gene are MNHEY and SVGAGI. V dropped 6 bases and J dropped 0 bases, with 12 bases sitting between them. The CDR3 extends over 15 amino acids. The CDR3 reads CASSRGAVSYNEQFF. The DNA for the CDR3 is TGTGCCAGCAGCCGCGGGGCGGTCTCCTACAATGAGCAGTTCTTC.

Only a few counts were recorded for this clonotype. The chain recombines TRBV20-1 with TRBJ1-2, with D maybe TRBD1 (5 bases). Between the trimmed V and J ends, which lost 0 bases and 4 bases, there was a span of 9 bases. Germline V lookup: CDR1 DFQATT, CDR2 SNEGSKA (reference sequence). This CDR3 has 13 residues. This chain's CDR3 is CSAREGRVYGYTF. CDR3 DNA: TGCAGTGCTAGAGAGGGCAGGGTCTATGGCTACACCTTC.

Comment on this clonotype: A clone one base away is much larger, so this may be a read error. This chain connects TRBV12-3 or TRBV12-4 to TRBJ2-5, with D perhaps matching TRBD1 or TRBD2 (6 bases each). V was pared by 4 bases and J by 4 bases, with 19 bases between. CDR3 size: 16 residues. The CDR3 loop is CASSWGDVGGGETQYF. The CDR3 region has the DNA TGTGCCAGCAGTTGGGGGGATGTAGGGGGAGGAGAGACCCAGTACTTC.

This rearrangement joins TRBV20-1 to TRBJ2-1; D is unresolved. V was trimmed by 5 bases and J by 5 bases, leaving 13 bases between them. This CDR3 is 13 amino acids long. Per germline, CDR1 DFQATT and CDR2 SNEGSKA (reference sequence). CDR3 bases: TGCAGTGCTCGTCCTGAACTACACAATGAGCAGTTCTTC. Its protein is CSARPELHNEQFF.

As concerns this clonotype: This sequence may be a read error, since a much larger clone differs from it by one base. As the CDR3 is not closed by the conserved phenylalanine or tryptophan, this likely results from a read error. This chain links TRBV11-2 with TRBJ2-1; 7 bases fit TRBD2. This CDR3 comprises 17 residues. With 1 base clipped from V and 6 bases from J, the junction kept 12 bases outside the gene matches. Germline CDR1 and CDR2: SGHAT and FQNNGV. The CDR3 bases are TGTGCCAGCAGCTTAGGGAGACTAGCTGGTTTCGCCAATGAGCAGTTCTTG. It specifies CASSLGRLAGFANEQFL.

The CDR3 nucleotides are TGTGCCAGCAGTACAACGGGACCGCTGTGGGAGACCCAGTACTTC. Translating gives CASSTTGPLWETQYF. This sequence joins TRBV28 and TRBJ2-5; TRBD1 or TRBD2 may be the D gene (5 bases each). Trimming took 5 bases from V and 5 from J, leaving 18 bases between them. The length of the CDR3 is 15 residues. Germline CDR1 is MDHEN and CDR2 is SYDVKM.

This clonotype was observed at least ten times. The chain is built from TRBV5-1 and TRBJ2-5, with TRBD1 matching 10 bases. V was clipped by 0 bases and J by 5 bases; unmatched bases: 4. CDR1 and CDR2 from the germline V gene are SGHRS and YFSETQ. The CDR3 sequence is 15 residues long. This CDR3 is CASSLVGTGDETQYF. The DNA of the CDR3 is TGCGCCAGCAGCTTGGTTGGGACAGGGGATGAGACCCAGTACTTC.

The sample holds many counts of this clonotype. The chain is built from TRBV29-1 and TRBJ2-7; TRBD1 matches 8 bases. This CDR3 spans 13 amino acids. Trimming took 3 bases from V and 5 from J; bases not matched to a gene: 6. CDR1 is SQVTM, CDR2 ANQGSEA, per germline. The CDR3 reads CSVEFGTGHEQYF. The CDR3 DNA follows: TGCAGCGTTGAGTTCGGGACAGGCCACGAGCAGTACTTC.